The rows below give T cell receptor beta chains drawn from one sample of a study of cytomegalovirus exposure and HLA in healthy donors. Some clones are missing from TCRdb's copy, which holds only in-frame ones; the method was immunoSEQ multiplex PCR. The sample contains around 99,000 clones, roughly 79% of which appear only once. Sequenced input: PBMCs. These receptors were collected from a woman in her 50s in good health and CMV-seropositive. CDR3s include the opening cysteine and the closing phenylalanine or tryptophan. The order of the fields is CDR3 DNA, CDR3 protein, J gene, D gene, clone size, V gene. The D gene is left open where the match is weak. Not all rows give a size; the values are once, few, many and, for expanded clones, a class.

TGTGCCAGCAGCCCCCGGTTAAACACCGGGGAGCTGTTTTTT	CASSPRLNTGELFF	TRBJ2-2	NA	NA	TRBV7-3
TGTGCCAGCAGGGGGACAGTGAATGGAAACACCATATATTTT	CASRGTVNGNTIYF	TRBJ1-3	TRBD1	NA	TRBV2
TGTGCCAGCAGCTCGGGACAGCGCTGGGGGACCCTCCACTTT	CASSSGQRWGTLHF	TRBJ1-6	TRBD1	NA	TRBV7-2
TGCGCCACCACTAGCGGGAGCTCCTACGAGCAGTACTTC	CATTSGSSYEQYF	TRBJ2-7	TRBD2	NA	TRBV10-2
TGTGCCAGCAGTTTTCCGGACAGGGGCCCCCCAGGGTCCTACGAGCAGTACTTC	CASSFPDRGPPGSYEQYF	TRBJ2-7	TRBD1	NA	TRBV27
TGTGCCAGCAGGGACAGGTCCTCCAACTATGGCTACACCTTC	CASRDRSSNYGYTF	TRBJ1-2	TRBD1	NA	TRBV6-1
TGCGCCAGCAGCCAAGATTTGGGGACTGGGGTGGTGACCCAGTACTTC	CASSQDLGTGVVTQYF	TRBJ2-5	NA	NA	TRBV4-3
TGTGCCAGCAGCTCATCAGGGTCCACCGGGGAGCTGTTTTTT	CASSSSGSTGELFF	TRBJ2-2	NA	NA	TRBV7-9
TGTGCCAGCAGCAAGTTAGCGGTCTTAGCCAAAAACATTCAGTACTTC	CASSKLAVLAKNIQYF	TRBJ2-4	NA	NA	TRBV21-1
TGCGCCAGCAGCAGAACCCGACAGGGCCCATACGAGCAGTACTTC	CASSRTRQGPYEQYF	TRBJ2-7	TRBD1	NA	TRBV4-1
TGTGCCAGTAGTGCTTTACTCGGGACAGGGGATACCGGGGAGCTGTTTTTT	CASSALLGTGDTGELFF	TRBJ2-2	TRBD1	NA	TRBV19
TGTGCCAGCAGCTTGGCCTCAGCGGGGGGCGGGCAAGAGACCCAGTACTTC	CASSLASAGGGQETQYF	TRBJ2-5	TRBD2	NA	TRBV5-4
TGTGCCAGCAGGGAGACTAGCGGGAGTCATGAGCAGTTCTTC	CASRETSGSHEQFF	TRBJ2-1	TRBD2	NA	TRBV25-1
TGTGCCAGTAGTATAGGGTTACAGGTCCCGTGGCAGTACTTC	CASSIGLQVPWQYF	TRBJ2-7	NA	NA	TRBV19
TGTGCCAGCAGCCCGGGACTAGCGGGGGTTCATGAGCAGTTCTTC	CASSPGLAGVHEQFF	TRBJ2-1	TRBD2	NA	TRBV11-2
TGTGCCAGCAAAATCACGGCTCTAGCGGGGCGCGAGCAGTACTTC	CASKITALAGREQYF	TRBJ2-7	TRBD2	NA	TRBV6-1
TGTGCTAGTGGTTTTATGCCCTACGAGCAGTACTTC	CASGFMPYEQYF	TRBJ2-7	NA	NA	TRBV12-5
TGTGCCAGCAGTCGCCGAGCTGGGACAGCCTACGAGCAGTACTTC	CASSRRAGTAYEQYF	TRBJ2-7	TRBD1	NA	TRBV27
TGTGCCAGCAGCCGGGGACAGTCGATGAACACTGAAGCTTTCTTT	CASSRGQSMNTEAFF	TRBJ1-1	TRBD1	NA	TRBV6-5
TGTGCCAGCAGCCATCAGGGTGCCGAGCAGTACTTC	CASSHQGAEQYF	TRBJ2-7	NA	once	TRBV7-3
TGTGCCAGTAGTGGGCGAGGGAATGAGCAGTTCTTC	CASSGRGNEQFF	TRBJ2-1	NA	NA	TRBV19
TGTGCCAGCAGCCTCGGACTAGCGCGAGACCCTCAGTACTTC	CASSLGLARDPQYF	TRBJ2-5	TRBD2	NA	TRBV11-2
TGTGCCAGCTCACCACCGTTTTCCGGGACTGAAGCTTTCTTT	CASSPPFSGTEAFF	TRBJ1-1	NA	NA	TRBV18
TGCGCCAGCAGCCAAGATACGGGGGTGCAGTTCTTC	CASSQDTGVQFF	TRBJ2-1	NA	NA	TRBV4-3
TGTGCCAGCAGCTCACGGACAGGGAACTACGAGCAGTACTTC	CASSSRTGNYEQYF	TRBJ2-7	TRBD1	NA	TRBV7-6
TGCAGCGGTGGCCGGGACAGTTACAATGAGCAGTTCTTC	CSGGRDSYNEQFF	TRBJ2-1	TRBD1	NA	TRBV29-1
TGTGCCAGCAGCCCTAGGGGTATTAACCCCTACGAGCAGTACTTC	CASSPRGINPYEQYF	TRBJ2-7	NA	NA	TRBV5-6
TGTGCCAGCAGCTTGGCGTCAGGACAGCTCTACAATGAGCAGTTCTTC	CASSLASGQLYNEQFF	TRBJ2-1	NA	NA	TRBV5-4
TGTGCCAGTAGACTTAGCGGGTTCACTTCCTACAATGAGCAGTTCTTC	CASRLSGFTSYNEQFF	TRBJ2-1	TRBD2	NA	TRBV19
TGTGCCAGCAGTTTATCACTGACAGGGGTTTCACCCCTCCACTTT	CASSLSLTGVSPLHF	TRBJ1-6	TRBD1	NA	TRBV27
TGTGCCAGCAGTTTAGCAGGATGGTCTGGCTACACCTTC	CASSLAGWSGYTF	TRBJ1-2	NA	few	TRBV27
TGTGCCAGCAGCCTAGCTCTGGAGCAGCCCCAGCATTTT	CASSLALEQPQHF	TRBJ1-5	NA	NA	TRBV11-2
TGTGCCACCAGCAGAGATAGCGCAAGACTAGCGGGAGGGTTGGATACGCAGTATTTT	CATSRDSARLAGGLDTQYF	TRBJ2-3	TRBD2	NA	TRBV15
TGTGCCATCACGGGCGGGTCACCCCCCTACAATGAGCAGTTCTTC	CAITGGSPPYNEQFF	TRBJ2-1	NA	NA	TRBV10-3
TGTGCCAGCAGTTCGGGGGGCGCAAGCTATGGCTACACCTTC	CASSSGGASYGYTF	TRBJ1-2	NA	NA	TRBV6-5
TGTGCCAGCAGCTTAGACCCCGGATCAGGGGATGGCACTGAAGCTTTCTTT	CASSLDPGSGDGTEAFF	TRBJ1-1	NA	few	TRBV7-6
TGTGCCAGCAGCTTAGGAGGTTCCGGGGGAACGTCGGCTTTCTTT	CASSLGGSGGTSAFF	TRBJ1-1	NA	few	TRBV7-8
TGTGCCAGCAGTTCAACAGTCTCCTACGAGCAGTACTTC	CASSSTVSYEQYF	TRBJ2-7	NA	NA	TRBV27
TGTGCCAGCAGCTACGACTGGTCGGGAGCAGCTGTTGAGCAGTTCTTC	CASSYDWSGAAVEQFF	TRBJ2-1	NA	once	TRBV7-2
TGTGCCAGCAGGCCCTCTAGGCCAGATACGCAGTATTTT	CASRPSRPDTQYF	TRBJ2-3	NA	NA	TRBV6-1
TGTGCTAGTGGTATCCCCCAGAGACTAGCGCTTCACTTACAAGAAACCCAGTACTTC	CASGIPQRLALHLQETQYF	TRBJ2-5	TRBD2	NA	TRBV12-5
TGTGCCAGCAGCAAAGTGTCGGCGGGGGGCCCCTCCTACGAGCAGTACTTC	CASSKVSAGGPSYEQYF	TRBJ2-7	NA	NA	TRBV21-1
TGCGCCAGCAGTCCATCGACAGGGGGAACAAACAGTCAGTACTTC	CASSPSTGGTNSQYF	TRBJ2-4	TRBD1	NA	TRBV5-1
TGTGCCAGTAGTACGGGACAGGGGACAACTAATGAAAAACTGTTTTTT	CASSTGQGTTNEKLFF	TRBJ1-4	TRBD1	NA	TRBV19
TGCGCCAGCAGCCGCGGAATACAGGCTGGAAACACCATATATTTT	CASSRGIQAGNTIYF	TRBJ1-3	NA	NA	TRBV4-1
TGCGCCAGCAGCCAAGTACAATACAATGAGCAGTTCTTC	CASSQVQYNEQFF	TRBJ2-1	NA	NA	TRBV4-3
TGTGCCAGCAGCCAAGGGGGCGGGGGTGGGGAGACCCAGTACTTC	CASSQGGGGGETQYF	TRBJ2-5	TRBD2	NA	TRBV4-2
TGTGCCACCAGCAGAGAGACAGGGGTGCTTAACGAGCAGTACTTC	CATSRETGVLNEQYF	TRBJ2-7	TRBD1	NA	TRBV15
TGTGCCAGCAGCCCCCTACCCGCGCCTCCGGGGACTGAAGCTTTCTTT	CASSPLPAPPGTEAFF	TRBJ1-1	NA	NA	TRBV7-9
TGTGCCAGCAGCCCCTGGCTAGCTCGGACCGGGGAGCTGTTTTTT	CASSPWLARTGELFF	TRBJ2-2	NA	NA	TRBV9
TGTGCCAGCTCACCAATGGAGGCCACAGATACGCAGTATTTT	CASSPMEATDTQYF	TRBJ2-3	NA	NA	TRBV18
TGTGCCAGCAGCCTCAGGACAGCCGAGCAGTACTTC	CASSLRTAEQYF	TRBJ2-7	NA	NA	TRBV11-2
TGTGCCAGTAGCCTCGACTACCGCTACGAGCAGTACTTC	CASSLDYRYEQYF	TRBJ2-7	NA	once	TRBV19
TGTGCCAGCAGAGGACAGGGAACTAATGAAAAACTGTTTTTT	CASRGQGTNEKLFF	TRBJ1-4	TRBD1	NA	TRBV6-6
TGTGCCAGCAGGCTAGCGGGGATTGCCTACAATGAGCAGTTCTTC	CASRLAGIAYNEQFF	TRBJ2-1	TRBD2	NA	TRBV6-5
TGCGCCAGCAGTGTACCAGGGGCCACCAACAATGAGCAGTTCTTC	CASSVPGATNNEQFF	TRBJ2-1	NA	NA	TRBV5-1
TGCGCCAGCCCCCCGGGGGGGAGGAATGAAAAACTGTTTTTT	CASPPGGRNEKLFF	TRBJ1-4	NA	NA	TRBV5-1
TGTGCCAGCAGCTTAGGGACTAGGGCCTACGAGCAGTACTTC	CASSLGTRAYEQYF	TRBJ2-7	TRBD2	NA	TRBV5-5
TGTGCCAGCAGCGTAGGCCTCGGTAATGAGCAGTTCTTC	CASSVGLGNEQFF	TRBJ2-1	NA	NA	TRBV9